Listed below are T cell receptor beta chains from one sample, sequenced in a study of cytomegalovirus exposure and HLA in healthy donors. Repertoires were generated with immunoSEQ multiplex PCR, while TCRdb's copy carries only in-frame clones and drops some. The sample carries roughly 110,000 clones, 70% to 85% recorded once. Sequenced sample: PBMCs. These receptors all stem from a man aged 55-75 years in good health and CMV-seronegative. The CDR3 runs from the conserved cysteine through the conserved F or W. D genes are given only for firm matches. Clone size, where shown, is once, few, many, or a class for clones that have expanded.

TRBD1 | TRBJ1-6 | TRBV5-1 | once | TGCGCCAGCAGCTTGGGACAGGGTATTTCACCCCTCCACTTT | CASSLGQGISPLHF
NA | TRBJ1-1 | TRBV6-5 | NA | TGTGCCATACAAAAGAACACTGAAGCTTTCTTT | CAIQKNTEAFF
NA | TRBJ2-5 | TRBV30 | NA | TGTGCCTGGAGGCGGGCGGGGGCAGGGGCTCAGGAGACCCAGTACTTC | CAWRRAGAGAQETQYF
TRBD2 | TRBJ2-3 | TRBV5-4 | NA | TGTGCCAGCAGCTTGGCCGGGGGGGGACTTCCAAGCACAGATACGCAGTATTTT | CASSLAGGGLPSTDTQYF
TRBD1 | TRBJ1-1 | TRBV7-8 | NA | TGTGCCAGCAGCGTTAGACAGGGGTCTGAAGCTTTCTTT | CASSVRQGSEAFF
NA | TRBJ1-6 | TRBV9 | NA | TGTGCCAGCAGCGTCTACCGCAGGGGAACTCGGAGTTCACCCCTCCACTTT | CASSVYRRGTRSSPLHF
NA | TRBJ2-3 | TRBV6-5 | NA | TGTGCCACCCGGGTCAGGGGAAATAGCGCAGATACGCAGTATTTT | CATRVRGNSADTQYF
TRBD1 | TRBJ2-1 | TRBV7-6 | NA | TGTGCCAGCAGGCCCGGGACAGGGGTGAGCAATGAGCAGTTCTTC | CASRPGTGVSNEQFF
NA | TRBJ1-3 | TRBV28 | NA | TGTGCCAGCAGGACAGCCCTCTCTGGAAACACCATATATTTT | CASRTALSGNTIYF
TRBD1 | TRBJ2-1 | TRBV4-3 | NA | TGCGCCAGCAGCCTAACAAGACAGGGACGCGAGCAGTTCTTC | CASSLTRQGREQFF
NA | TRBJ2-3 | TRBV28 | few | TGTGCCAGCCAGGCAGGCTCCACAGATACGCAGTATTTT | CASQAGSTDTQYF
NA | TRBJ2-6 | TRBV6-1 | medium-sized | TGTGCCAGCGGGAGTGGTGGAGGGGCCAACGTCCTGACTTTC | CASGSGGGANVLTF
TRBD1 | TRBJ2-7 | TRBV19 | NA | TGTGCCAGTAGTGCCGGTCGAGGGACAGGGTCATCCTACGAGCAGTACTTC | CASSAGRGTGSSYEQYF
TRBD1 | TRBJ1-5 | TRBV6-1 | NA | TGTGCCAGCAGGACTAGGACAGGGGGCAATCAGCCCCAGCATTTT | CASRTRTGGNQPQHF
NA | TRBJ2-7 | TRBV9 | few | TGTGCCAGCAGCGTAGGAGGTAGCGGAAACTACGAGCAGTACTTC | CASSVGGSGNYEQYF
NA | TRBJ2-1 | TRBV28 | NA | TGTGCCAGCAGTTTATATCGGACAAAGCAGTTCTTC | CASSLYRTKQFF
TRBD1 | TRBJ2-1 | TRBV4-1 | NA | TGCGCCAGCAGCCAACCCGGGACAGGGTCATTTGAGCAGTTCTTC | CASSQPGTGSFEQFF
TRBD1 | TRBJ1-2 | TRBV5-4 | NA | TGTGCCAGCAGCCAGGACAGGTTCTACGGCTACACCTTC | CASSQDRFYGYTF
NA | TRBJ1-5 | TRBV19 | NA | TGTGCCAGTAGTATAAGAACAGGTGATCAGCCCCAGCATTTT | CASSIRTGDQPQHF
NA | TRBJ2-3 | TRBV12-5 | NA | TGTGCTAGTGGCTCAGGACAGACCACAGATACGCAGTATTTT | CASGSGQTTDTQYF
NA | TRBJ1-2 | TRBV19 | NA | TGTGCCAGCTTGCCTGAGCGGACTAATCGAGGGACTAACTATGGCTACACCTTC | CASLPERTNRGTNYGYTF
NA | TRBJ1-4 | TRBV5-6 | NA | TGTGCCAGCAGCTTCGGGGAGGGGCGAAATGAAAAACTGTTTTTT | CASSFGEGRNEKLFF
NA | TRBJ2-1 | TRBV7-9 | once | TGTGCCAGCAGCTTAGCGGGGCTGACACCCCAGTTCTTC | CASSLAGLTPQFF
TRBD2 | TRBJ2-3 | TRBV4-1 | NA | TGCGCCAGCAGCCAAGCTAGCGGGGGGGCCGGTTGGTCAGATACGCAGTATTTT | CASSQASGGAGWSDTQYF
TRBD2 | TRBJ2-1 | TRBV2 | NA | TGTGCCAGCAGTACCGGCGGGGGGGGGACCTACAATGAGCAGTTCTTC | CASSTGGGGTYNEQFF
TRBD1 | TRBJ1-5 | TRBV4-1 | few | TGCGCCAGCAGCCGGGTATACGGGACAGATTATAGCAATCAGCCCCAGCATTTT | CASSRVYGTDYSNQPQHF
TRBD2 | TRBJ2-4 | TRBV4-1 | NA | TGCGCCAGCAGCCAGCCCCGAGCCGGGACTAGCGGGGGCCAGAAAAACATTCAGTACTTC | CASSQPRAGTSGGQKNIQYF
NA | TRBJ2-2 | TRBV7-9 | NA | TGTGCCAGCAGCCCAGGGTTCGCTCCGACCGGGGAGCTGTTTTTT | CASSPGFAPTGELFF
NA | TRBJ2-7 | TRBV18 | few | TGTGCCAGCTCACCGAGTACAGTCTACGAGCAGTACTTC | CASSPSTVYEQYF
TRBD1 | TRBJ2-2 | TRBV5-1 | few | TGCGCCAGCAGCTTGGGGGGACAGGGCACCGGGGAGCTGTTTTTT | CASSLGGQGTGELFF
NA | TRBJ2-2 | TRBV7-3 | NA | TGTGCCAGCAGCCAGAGCTGGGGGGCGAACACCGGGGAGCTGTTTTTT | CASSQSWGANTGELFF
TRBD2 | TRBJ2-1 | TRBV4-1 | NA | TGCGCCAGCAGCCAACAACTTCTAGCGGGGGGGCATAATGAGCAGTTCTTC | CASSQQLLAGGHNEQFF
NA | TRBJ2-6 | TRBV6-5 | NA | TGTGCCAGCAGTTCCGACAGGCACGGGGCCAACGTCCTGACTTTC | CASSSDRHGANVLTF
NA | TRBJ2-1 | TRBV19 | NA | TGTGCCAGTACGGCCGCTAGCTCCTACAATGAGCAGTTCTTC | CASTAASSYNEQFF
NA | TRBJ1-5 | TRBV18 | NA | TGTGCCAGCTCACAACTCGGGGGGCGTAGCAATCAGCCCCAGCATTTT | CASSQLGGRSNQPQHF
TRBD1 | TRBJ2-5 | TRBV4-3 | NA | TGCGCCAGCAGCCAATACAGGGGGGACGGGACCCAGTACTTC | CASSQYRGDGTQYF
NA | TRBJ1-1 | TRBV2 | NA | TGTGCCAGCAGCCCCACTAGACAGGTTATGAACACTGAAGCTTTCTTT | CASSPTRQVMNTEAFF
NA | TRBJ1-3 | TRBV29-1 | NA | TGCAGCGTTGGCGCAGTAGGGTCGGCAGGGGCTGGAAACACCATATATTTT | CSVGAVGSAGAGNTIYF
TRBD1 | TRBJ2-2 | TRBV5-1 | NA | TGCGCCAGCAGCACCCGGGACAGGGGTATAGTCGGGGAGCTGTTTTTT | CASSTRDRGIVGELFF
NA | TRBJ2-2 | TRBV18 | NA | TGTGCCAGCTCACCACCAGGGGGTAACACCGGGGAGCTGTTTTTT | CASSPPGGNTGELFF
NA | TRBJ1-4 | TRBV2 | NA | TGTGCCAGCAGGGGGAGGGTCTCCGTTAATGAAAAACTGTTTTTT | CASRGRVSVNEKLFF
NA | TRBJ1-5 | TRBV7-9 | NA | TGTGCCAGCAGCTTATTTTCCAGGGGCTACAATCAGCCCCAGCATTTT | CASSLFSRGYNQPQHF
NA | TRBJ2-1 | TRBV28 | once | TGTGCCAGCAGACCGGGACTTTACTACAATGAGCAGTTCTTC | CASRPGLYYNEQFF
TRBD1 | TRBJ1-2 | TRBV6-6 | NA | TGTGCCAGCACCCAGGGGGCCTATAACTATGGCTACACCTTC | CASTQGAYNYGYTF
NA | TRBJ2-3 | TRBV7-3 | NA | TGTGCCAGCAGCTCGTCGGGGACACGTACGCAGTATTTT | CASSSSGTRTQYF
NA | TRBJ2-2 | TRBV29-1 | once | TGCAGCGTTGTCCTCAGAACCGGGGAGCTGTTTTTT | CSVVLRTGELFF
NA | TRBJ1-2 | TRBV9 | NA | TGTGCCAGCAGCGTAGTAGCCCATCTCGGAGGCTACACCTTC | CASSVVAHLGGYTF
NA | TRBJ1-1 | TRBV29-1 | NA | TGCAGCGTCCGGGATTCCATGAACACTGAAGCTTTCTTT | CSVRDSMNTEAFF
NA | TRBJ2-1 | TRBV5-1 | NA | TGCGCCAGCAGCTTGGGAGGGACAAATACTTACAATGAGCAGTTCTTC | CASSLGGTNTYNEQFF
TRBD1 | TRBJ2-6 | TRBV9 | few | TGTGCCAGCAGCCCGACAGGGTTAGGGGCTGGGGCCAACGTCCTGACTTTC | CASSPTGLGAGANVLTF